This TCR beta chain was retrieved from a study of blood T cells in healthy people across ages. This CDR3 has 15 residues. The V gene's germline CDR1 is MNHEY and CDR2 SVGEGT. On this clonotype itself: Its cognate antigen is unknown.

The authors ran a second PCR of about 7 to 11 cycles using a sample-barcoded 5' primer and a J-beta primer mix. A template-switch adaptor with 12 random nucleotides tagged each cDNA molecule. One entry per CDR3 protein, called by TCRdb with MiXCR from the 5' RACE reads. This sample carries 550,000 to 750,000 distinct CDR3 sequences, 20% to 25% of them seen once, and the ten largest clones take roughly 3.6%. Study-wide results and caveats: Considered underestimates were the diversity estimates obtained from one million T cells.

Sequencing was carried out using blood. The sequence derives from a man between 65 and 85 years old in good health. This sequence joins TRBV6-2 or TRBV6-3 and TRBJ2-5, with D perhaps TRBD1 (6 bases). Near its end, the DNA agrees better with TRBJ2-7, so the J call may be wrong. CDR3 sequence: CASSVPGTTVYEQYF. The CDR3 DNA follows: TGTGCCAGCAGTGTGCCCGGGACAACCGTCTACGAGCAGTACTTC.